The source of this T cell receptor beta chain is a study of Ad26.COV2.S vaccination and SARS-CoV-2 variants. Across the study: Ad26.COV2.S was injected intramuscularly once or twice, 56 days apart. Findings and limits, study-wide: Higher spike-specific TCR breadth was found in vaccine recipients than in placebo recipients. Measurement of non-spike TCR breadth gave similar results in vaccine and placebo recipients. CD8+ and CD4+ T cells specific for spike reportedly responded with substantial breadth after vaccination.

The assay was immunoSEQ multiplex PCR, and TCRdb's table has in-frame clones only and misses some. The table shows around 380,000 clones, with approximately 86% occurring only once. On this clone: Antigen: not known.

The treatment: 15 to 20 received Ad26.COV2.S at low or high dose, single or two shots; 5 received placebo; per-sample allocation not given. Specimens were obtained on day 63 following the first vaccine or placebo injection. Germline values: CDR1 GTSNPN, CDR2 SVGIG (reference sequence). This CDR3 has 14 amino acids. Trimming took off 7 bases at V and 0 bases at J, with 13 bases between the two ends. The J gene is TRBJ2-1, the V gene TRBV30; unclear D gene. This receptor was obtained from a person between 18 and 60 years old who received the Ad26.COV2.S COVID-19 vaccine or a placebo. The sample was peripheral blood, taken in a trial of Ad26.COV2.S vaccine versus placebo. CDR3 bases: TGTGCCTTGACGGGTCAAAGCTCCTACAATGAGCAGTTCTTC. Translation: CALTGQSSYNEQFF.